The 2 T cell receptor beta chains listed next were all sequenced from one sample in a study of shared clonotypes between healthy human individuals. Selected positively for CCR7 and CD45RO-negative, naive CD8 cells excluded terminally differentiated effector memory CD45RA+ cells. The data were produced by immunoSEQ multiplex PCR, yet TCRdb's version contains in-frame clones alone and is incomplete. Here the sample spans around 580,000 clones, about 98% being singletons. The sequenced sample consisted of naive CD8+ T cells sorted from blood. The source of these receptors is a young man in good health.

CDR3 in DNA: TGTGCCAGCAGCTTAGGAGGGGGCGTCAAAAACATTCAGTACTTC. Translation gives CASSLGGGVKNIQYF. V is TRBV7-9 and J is TRBJ2-4; 7 bases map to TRBD1. The J segment lost 3 bases and the V segment lost 1 base, leaving 3 bases of the junction unmatched. Germline V lookup: CDR1 SEHNR, CDR2 FQNEAQ (reference sequence). The CDR3 runs 15 residues. Variable domain in full (rest from reference TRBV7-9 and TRBJ2-4): DTGVSQNPRHKITKRGQNVTFRCDPISEHNRLYWYRQTLGQGPEFLTYFQNEAQLEKSRLLSDRFSAERPKGSFSTLEIQRTEQGDSAMYLCASSLGGGVKNIQYFGAGTRLSVL.

The V gene is TRBV5-4, the J gene TRBJ2-2; either TRBD1 or TRBD2 may supply D (5 bases each). V gave up 4 bases and J gave up 10 bases, with 11 bases separating them. The CDR3 sequence is 12 residues long. CDR1 is SGHNT and CDR2 is YYREEE in the germline V gene (reference sequence). CDR3 sequence: CASSRPGTELFF. For the CDR3, the DNA is TGTGCCAGCAGCCGGCCAGGGACGGAGCTGTTTTTT.